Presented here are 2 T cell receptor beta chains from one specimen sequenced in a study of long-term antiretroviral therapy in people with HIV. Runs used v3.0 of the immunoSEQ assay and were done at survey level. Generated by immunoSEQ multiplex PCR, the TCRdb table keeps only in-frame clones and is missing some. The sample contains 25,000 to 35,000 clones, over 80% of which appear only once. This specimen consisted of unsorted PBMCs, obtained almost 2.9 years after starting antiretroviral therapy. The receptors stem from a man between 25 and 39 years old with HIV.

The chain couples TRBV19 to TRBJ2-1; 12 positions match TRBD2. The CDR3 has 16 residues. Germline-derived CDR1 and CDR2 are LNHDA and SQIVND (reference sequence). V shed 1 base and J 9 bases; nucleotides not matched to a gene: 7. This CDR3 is CASSIGASGGVGEQFF. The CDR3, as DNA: TGTGCCAGTAGTATAGGGGCTAGCGGGGGGGTGGGTGAGCAGTTCTTC.

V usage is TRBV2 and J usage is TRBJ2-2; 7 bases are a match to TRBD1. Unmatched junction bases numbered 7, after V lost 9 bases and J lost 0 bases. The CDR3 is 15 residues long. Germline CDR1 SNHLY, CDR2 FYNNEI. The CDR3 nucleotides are TGTGCCAGTGGACAGGTGACCGCGAACACCGGGGAGCTGTTTTTT. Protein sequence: CASGQVTANTGELFF. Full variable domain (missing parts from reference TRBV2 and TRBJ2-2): EPEVTQTPSHQVTQMGQEVILRCVPISNHLYFYWYRQILGQKVEFLVSFYNNEISEKSEIFDDQFSVERPDGSNFTLKIRSTKLEDSAMYFCASGQVTANTGELFFGEGSRLTVL.